This TCR beta chain was captured by sequencing in a study of shared clonotypes between healthy human individuals (dated by TCRdb to the early 2020s). Regarding the study in general: A couple of women and a few men aged 18 to 49 years were included in the cohort. For each donor, CD4 naive and CD4 memory were each given three plates, CD8 naive was given two plates, and CD8 memory was given one plate. To estimate repertoire size and how much clonotypes are shared between individuals, the study performed deep sequencing of blood TCR repertoires from roughly five healthy adults. Libraries were prepared and TCR repertoires were sequenced by different laboratories using diverse techniques, in order to increase sequencing depth and limit assay-specific biases. Between about 0.94 and 8.9 billion PBMCs per donor were obtained by leukapheresis. Findings and caveats that apply to the study as a whole: Naive subsets generally had larger estimated clonotype richness than memory subsets did. Because the study included only a small number of donors, the genetic and exposure-history diversity represented was limited. Sharing across a few donors was observed for about 4.8% of naive CD4, over 3% of naive CD8, 2% to 2.5% of memory CD4, and around 0.42% of memory CD8 clonotypes. Compared with non-shared clonotypes, the clonotypes found in all four sorted-subset donors had higher generation probabilities. Only blood was sampled, and tissue TCR repertoires likely differ from those in blood. Pairwise subsampling indicated that sequencing depth was expected to affect the degree of clonotype sharing among donors. Even with the large sequencing depth, rarefaction of the sorted-subset datasets indicated that sequencing was incomplete.

Healthy HIV-negative adults with no recently reported acute infections or vaccinations were included as donors. Only Caucasian adults living in Nashville, Tennessee, USA were represented among the donors. CD4+ T cells were enriched by magnetic negative selection, after which naive cells were positively selected on CD45RA and the negative fraction was taken as the memory subset. Blood was collected by leukapheresis, and PBMCs were isolated by Ficoll-Histopaque density gradient centrifugation and then cryopreserved in liquid nitrogen vapor phase. Analytical flow cytometry was used to check the purity and quantity of each magnetically sorted T cell population. From each sorted fraction, genomic DNA was isolated and quantified by UV absorbance on a Nanodrop 2000c. Using the deep immunoSEQ assay, TCR CDR3 regions were amplified from genomic DNA by multiplex PCR. For each cell subset, the extracted genomic DNA was distributed evenly across all wells of several immunoSEQ 96-well plates, and each plate served as one replicate. Each replicate PCR for sorted subsets received about 220 ng genomic DNA, equal to about 29,000 T cell genomes. The purified libraries were quantified using a Qubit 3.0 fluorometer, sized with a Bioanalyzer 2100, and then quantified again using the KAPA Library Quantification kit. Every immunoSEQ 96-well plate was sequenced on a dedicated single-read 150-cycle Illumina NextSeq 550 flow cell. For the original study's pipeline: Because only junctional sequences without quality scores were contained in the immunoSEQ output, filtering matching that applied to full-length reads could not be performed. To assign V/J genes and CDR3, sequences were annotated against IMGT germline references using PyIR, a Python wrapper for IgBLAST v1.9. Reads were filtered out if the reads had weak V/J assignments (E-value above 1e-6), no CDR3, stop codons, out-of-frame junctions, or ambiguous translated residues. V3J clonotypes were defined by identical inferred V gene, J gene, and CDR3 amino acid sequence. The percentage overlap between two repertoires was calculated by dividing the number of shared unique clonotypes by the size of the smaller repertoire. Repertoire richness was assessed with RTK rarefaction, the Chao1 estimator, and Recon v2.1 estimates of unobserved clonotypes. OLGA was used to compute generation probabilities for all TCRbeta clonotypes that the gDNA method yielded from a handful of donors. TCRdb retrieved this table from immuneACCESS and kept in-frame rearrangements only. Not all clones are present; in checked studies, unresolved V genes account for under half, and no reason is known for the remainder. The V and J calls and clone size are taken from that table; D and trimming were inferred from the DNA. Recorded for this sample are 2 million to 2.5 million clones; 80% to 95% of them occurred a single time. The ten largest clones represent roughly 0.36% of the sample.

Turning to this clone: The antigen this receptor binds is unknown. Base qualities were left out, and no much larger clone turns up one base away.

V is shortened by 3 bases, J by 2 bases, and the region joining them spans 12 bases. The germline V gene (reference sequence) provides CDR1 LNHDA and CDR2 SQIVND. The CDR3 covers 15 residues, taking in both the cysteine and the phenylalanine. Only CDR3 DNA remains: 45 bases, in frame from the first base. This TCR derives from a man between 18 and 35 years old in good health. Some clones in this sample may be carry-over from other donors' samples. The sample was naive CD4+ T cells from PBMCs. What this sample's cell subset or site label stands for: CD45RA+ positively selected. The chain is assembled from TRBV19 and TRBJ2-3, with an unclear D gene assignment. For the CDR3, the sequence is CASSILVEHTDTQYF. The DNA sequence reads TGTGCCAGTAGTATTCTTGTCGAGCACACAGATACGCAGTATTTT.